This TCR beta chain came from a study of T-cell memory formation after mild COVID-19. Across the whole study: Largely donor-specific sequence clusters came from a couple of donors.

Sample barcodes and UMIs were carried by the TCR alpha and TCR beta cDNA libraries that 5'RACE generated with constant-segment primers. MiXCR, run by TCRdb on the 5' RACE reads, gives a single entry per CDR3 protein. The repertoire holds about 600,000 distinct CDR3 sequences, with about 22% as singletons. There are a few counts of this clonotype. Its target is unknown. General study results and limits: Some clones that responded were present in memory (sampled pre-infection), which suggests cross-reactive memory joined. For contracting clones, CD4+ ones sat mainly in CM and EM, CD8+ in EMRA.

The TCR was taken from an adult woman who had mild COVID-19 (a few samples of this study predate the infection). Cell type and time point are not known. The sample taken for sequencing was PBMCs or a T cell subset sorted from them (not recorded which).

The CDR3 bases are TGTGCCAGCAGTTACGATCGGGTCTCTGGAAACACCATATATTTT. Protein sequence: CASSYDRVSGNTIYF. The V and J genes are TRBV6-6 and TRBJ1-3; D gene uncertain. With 2 bases removed from V and 0 bases from J, the gap between germline ends came to 8 bases. Germline V gene data show CDR1 as MNHNY and CDR2 as SVGAGI (reference sequence). CDR3 length: 15 amino acids.